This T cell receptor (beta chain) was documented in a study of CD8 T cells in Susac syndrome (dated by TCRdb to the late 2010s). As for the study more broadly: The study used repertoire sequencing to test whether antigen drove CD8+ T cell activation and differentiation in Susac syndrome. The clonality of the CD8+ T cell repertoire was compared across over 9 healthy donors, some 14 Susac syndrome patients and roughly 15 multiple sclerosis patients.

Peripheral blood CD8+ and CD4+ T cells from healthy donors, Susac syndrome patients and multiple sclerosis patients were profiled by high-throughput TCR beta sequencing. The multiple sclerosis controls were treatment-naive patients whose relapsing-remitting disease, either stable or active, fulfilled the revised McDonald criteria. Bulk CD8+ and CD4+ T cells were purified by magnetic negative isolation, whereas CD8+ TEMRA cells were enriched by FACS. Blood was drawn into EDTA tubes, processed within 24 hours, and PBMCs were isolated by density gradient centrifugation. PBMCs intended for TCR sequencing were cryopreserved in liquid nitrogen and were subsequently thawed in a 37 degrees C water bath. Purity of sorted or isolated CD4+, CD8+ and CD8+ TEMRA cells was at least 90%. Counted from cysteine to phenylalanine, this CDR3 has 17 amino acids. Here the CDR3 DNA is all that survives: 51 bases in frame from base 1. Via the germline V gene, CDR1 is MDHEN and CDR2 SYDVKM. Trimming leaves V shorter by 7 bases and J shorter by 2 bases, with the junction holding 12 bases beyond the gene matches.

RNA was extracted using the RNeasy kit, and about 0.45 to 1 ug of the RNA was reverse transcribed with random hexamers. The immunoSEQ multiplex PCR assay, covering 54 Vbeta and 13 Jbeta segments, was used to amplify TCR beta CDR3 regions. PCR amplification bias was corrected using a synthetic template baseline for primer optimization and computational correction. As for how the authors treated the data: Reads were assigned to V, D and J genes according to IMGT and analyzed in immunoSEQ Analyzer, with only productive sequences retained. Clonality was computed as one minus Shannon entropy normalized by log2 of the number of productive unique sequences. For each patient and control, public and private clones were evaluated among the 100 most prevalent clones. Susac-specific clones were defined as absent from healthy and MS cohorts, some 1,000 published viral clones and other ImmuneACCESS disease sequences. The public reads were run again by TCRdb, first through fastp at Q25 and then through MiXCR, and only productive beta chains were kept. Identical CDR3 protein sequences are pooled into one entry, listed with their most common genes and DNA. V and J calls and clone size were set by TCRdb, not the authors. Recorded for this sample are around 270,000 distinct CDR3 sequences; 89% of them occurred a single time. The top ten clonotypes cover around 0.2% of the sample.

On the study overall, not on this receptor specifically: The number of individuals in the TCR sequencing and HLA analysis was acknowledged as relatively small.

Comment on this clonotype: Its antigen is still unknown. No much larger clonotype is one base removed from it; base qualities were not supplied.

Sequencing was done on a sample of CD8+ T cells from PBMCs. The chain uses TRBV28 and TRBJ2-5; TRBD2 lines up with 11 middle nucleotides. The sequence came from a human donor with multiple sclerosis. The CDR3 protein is CASNTLLAGAPQETQYF. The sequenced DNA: TGTGCCAGCAACACTTTACTAGCGGGAGCGCCTCAAGAGACCCAGTACTTC.